This TCR beta chain appears in the sequencing data of a study of cytomegalovirus exposure and HLA in healthy donors. This CDR3 spans 13 amino acids. V was cut by 2 bases and J by 4 bases, with 8 bases left in between. Germline-derived CDR1 and CDR2 are KGHSH and LQKENI. Use of 60 Vbeta and 13 Jbeta primers characterized the PCR. Repertoires were generated with immunoSEQ multiplex PCR, while TCRdb's copy carries only in-frame clones and drops some. The sample records more than 200,000 clones, over 80% being singletons. The source is a man between 35 and 55 years old in good health and CMV-seropositive. Sequencing was carried out using PBMCs. The chain combines TRBV18 with TRBJ1-2, with a weak D call TRBD1 (5 bases). CDR3 sequence reads: CASSPGAGYGYTF. CDR3 coding DNA: TGTGCCAGCTCACCAGGGGCAGGCTATGGCTACACCTTC.